The clone carrying this T cell receptor (beta chain) was counted a few times. Its cognate antigen is unknown. The CDR3 covers 17 residues. V lost 1 base, J lost 1 base, and 7 bases stayed unmatched. Germline loops: CDR1 SGHTA, CDR2 FQGNSA. This sample is drawn from a study of T-cell memory formation after mild COVID-19. The overall study: There were largely donor-specific TCR clusters.

MiXCR was run by TCRdb on the 5' RACE reads, yielding one entry per CDR3 protein. This table has 200,000 to 250,000 distinct CDR3 sequences, approximately 10% appearing once. Whole-study results and caveats: Still unconfirmed is whether the second-wave clones peaking on day 37 recognized SARS-CoV-2. Those CD4+ clones that contracted were mainly in CM and EM (CD8+ ones in EMRA).

The TCR comes from a man aged 18-30 years who had mild COVID-19 (a few samples of this study predate the infection). Cell type and time point are not known. This chain connects TRBV7-2 to TRBJ2-7; TRBD1 matches 10 bases. Sequenced: PBMCs or a T cell subset sorted from them (not recorded which). The CDR3 DNA reads TGTGCCAGCAGCTTAGTAGGGTGGGACAGGGGTTCCTACGAGCAGTACTTC. Translated: CASSLVGWDRGSYEQYF.